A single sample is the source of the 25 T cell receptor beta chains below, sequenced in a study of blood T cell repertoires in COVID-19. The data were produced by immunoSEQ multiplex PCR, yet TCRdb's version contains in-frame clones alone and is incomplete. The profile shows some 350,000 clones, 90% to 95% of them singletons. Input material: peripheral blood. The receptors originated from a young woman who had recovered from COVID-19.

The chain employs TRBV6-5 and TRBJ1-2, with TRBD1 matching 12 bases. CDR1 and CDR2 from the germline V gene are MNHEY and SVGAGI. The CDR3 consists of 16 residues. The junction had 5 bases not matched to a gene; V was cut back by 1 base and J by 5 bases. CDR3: CASSYLGTGGGYGYTF. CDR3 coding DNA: TGTGCCAGCAGTTACTTAGGGACAGGGGGCGGGTATGGCTACACCTTC.

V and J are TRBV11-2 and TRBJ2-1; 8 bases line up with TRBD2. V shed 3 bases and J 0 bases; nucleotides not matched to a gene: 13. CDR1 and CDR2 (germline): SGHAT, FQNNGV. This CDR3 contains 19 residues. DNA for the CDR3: TGTGCCAGCAGCTTCGGTCGCTGGGAGGCGGGAGGCTCCTACAATGAGCAGTTCTTC. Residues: CASSFGRWEAGGSYNEQFF.

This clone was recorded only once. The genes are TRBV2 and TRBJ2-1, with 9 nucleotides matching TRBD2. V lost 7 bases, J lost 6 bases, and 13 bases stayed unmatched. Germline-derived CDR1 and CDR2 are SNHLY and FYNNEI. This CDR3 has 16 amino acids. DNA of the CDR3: TGTGCCAGCACCGGTCAGGATAGCGGGAGTTTCAATGAGCAGTTCTTC. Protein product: CASTGQDSGSFNEQFF.

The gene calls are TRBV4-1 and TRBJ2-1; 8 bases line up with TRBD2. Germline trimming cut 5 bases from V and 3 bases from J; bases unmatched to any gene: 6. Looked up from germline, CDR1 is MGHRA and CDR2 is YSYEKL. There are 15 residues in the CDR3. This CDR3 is CASSEGAGDYNEQFF. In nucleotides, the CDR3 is TGCGCCAGCAGCGAAGGAGCGGGAGACTACAATGAGCAGTTCTTC.

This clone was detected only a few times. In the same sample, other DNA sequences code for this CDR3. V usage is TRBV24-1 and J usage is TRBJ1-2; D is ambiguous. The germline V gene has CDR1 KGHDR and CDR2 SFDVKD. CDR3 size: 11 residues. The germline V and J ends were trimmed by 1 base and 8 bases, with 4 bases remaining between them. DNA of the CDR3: TGTGCCACCAGTGATTTACGGGGCTACACCTTC. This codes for CATSDLRGYTF.

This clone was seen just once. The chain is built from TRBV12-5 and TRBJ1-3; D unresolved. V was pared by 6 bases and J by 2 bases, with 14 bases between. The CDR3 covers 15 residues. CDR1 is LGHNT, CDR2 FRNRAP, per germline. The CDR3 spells CASGWAGGAGNTIYF. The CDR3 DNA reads TGTGCTAGTGGCTGGGCGGGAGGTGCTGGAAACACCATATATTTT.

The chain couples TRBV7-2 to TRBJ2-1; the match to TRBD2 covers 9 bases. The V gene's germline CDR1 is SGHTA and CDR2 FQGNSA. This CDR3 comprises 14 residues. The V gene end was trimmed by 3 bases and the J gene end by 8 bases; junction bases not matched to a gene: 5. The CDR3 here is CASSLGTSSHEQFF. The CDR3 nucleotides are TGTGCCAGCAGCTTGGGGACTAGCTCCCATGAGCAGTTCTTC.

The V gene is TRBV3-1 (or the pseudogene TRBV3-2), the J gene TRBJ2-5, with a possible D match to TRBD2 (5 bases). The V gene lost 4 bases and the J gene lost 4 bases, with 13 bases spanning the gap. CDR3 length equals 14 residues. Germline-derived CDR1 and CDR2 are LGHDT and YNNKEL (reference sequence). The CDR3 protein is CASSPAPRGETQYF. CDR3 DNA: TGTGCCAGCAGCCCCGCGCCCCGGGGAGAGACCCAGTACTTC.

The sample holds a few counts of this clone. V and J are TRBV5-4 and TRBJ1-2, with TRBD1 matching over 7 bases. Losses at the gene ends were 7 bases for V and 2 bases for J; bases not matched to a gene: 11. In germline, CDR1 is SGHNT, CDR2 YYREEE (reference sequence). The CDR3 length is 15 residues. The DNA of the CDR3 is TGTGCCAGCGGAAACCGGGACAGCCAAAACTATGGCTACACCTTC. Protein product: CASGNRDSQNYGYTF.

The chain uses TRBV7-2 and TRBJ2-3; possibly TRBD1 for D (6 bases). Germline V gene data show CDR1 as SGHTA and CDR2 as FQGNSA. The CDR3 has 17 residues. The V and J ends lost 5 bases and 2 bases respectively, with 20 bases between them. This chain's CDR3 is CASSLYPRQVPTDTQYF. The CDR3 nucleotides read TGTGCCAGCAGCCTCTACCCTAGACAGGTCCCCACAGATACGCAGTATTTT.

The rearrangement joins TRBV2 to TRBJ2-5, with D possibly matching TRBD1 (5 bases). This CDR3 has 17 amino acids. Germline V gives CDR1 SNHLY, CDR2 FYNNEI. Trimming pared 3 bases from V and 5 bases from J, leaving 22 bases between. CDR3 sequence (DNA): TGTGCCAGCAGTGACCCATCCTCGAGACAGAGACAGGAGACCCAGTACTTC. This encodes CASSDPSSRQRQETQYF.

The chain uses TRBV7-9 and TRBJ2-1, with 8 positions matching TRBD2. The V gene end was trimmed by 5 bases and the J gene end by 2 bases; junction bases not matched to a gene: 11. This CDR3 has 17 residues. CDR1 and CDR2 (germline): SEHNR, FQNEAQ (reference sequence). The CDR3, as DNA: TGTGCCAGCAGCCGTATAATAGCGGGACCCCCCTACAATGAGCAGTTCTTC. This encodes CASSRIIAGPPYNEQFF.

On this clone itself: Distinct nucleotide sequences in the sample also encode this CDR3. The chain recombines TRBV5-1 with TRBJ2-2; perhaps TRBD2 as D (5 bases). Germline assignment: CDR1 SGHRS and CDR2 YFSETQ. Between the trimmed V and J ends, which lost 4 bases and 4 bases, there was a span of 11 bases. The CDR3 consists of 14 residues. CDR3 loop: CASSPTGVTGELFF. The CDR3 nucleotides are TGCGCCAGCAGCCCGACCGGGGTCACCGGGGAGCTGTTTTTT.

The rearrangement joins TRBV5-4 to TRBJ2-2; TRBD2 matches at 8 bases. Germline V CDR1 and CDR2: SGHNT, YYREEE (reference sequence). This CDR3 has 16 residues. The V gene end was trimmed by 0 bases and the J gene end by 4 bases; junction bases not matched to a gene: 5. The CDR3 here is CASSLDRAGVTGELFF. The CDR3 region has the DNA TGTGCCAGCAGCTTGGATAGAGCGGGAGTCACCGGGGAGCTGTTTTTT.

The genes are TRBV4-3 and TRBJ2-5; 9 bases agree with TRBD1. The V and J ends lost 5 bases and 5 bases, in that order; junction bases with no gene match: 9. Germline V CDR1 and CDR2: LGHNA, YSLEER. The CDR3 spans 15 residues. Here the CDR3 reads CASSYRTGDKETQYF. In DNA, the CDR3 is TGCGCCAGCAGCTACCGGACAGGGGATAAGGAGACCCAGTACTTC.

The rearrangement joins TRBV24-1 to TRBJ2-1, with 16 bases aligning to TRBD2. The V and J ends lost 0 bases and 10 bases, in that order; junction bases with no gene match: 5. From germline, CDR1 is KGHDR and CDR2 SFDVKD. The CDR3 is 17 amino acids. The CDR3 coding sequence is TGTGCCACCAGTGATTTGGGGACTAGCGGGAGGGGTTGGGAGCAGTTCTTC. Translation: CATSDLGTSGRGWEQFF.

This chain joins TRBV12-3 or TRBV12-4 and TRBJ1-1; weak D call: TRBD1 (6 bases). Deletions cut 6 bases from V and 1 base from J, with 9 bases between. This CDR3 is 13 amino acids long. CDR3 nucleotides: TGTGCCAGCAGACGCAGGGGGAACACTGAAGCTTTCTTT. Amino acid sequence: CASRRRGNTEAFF.

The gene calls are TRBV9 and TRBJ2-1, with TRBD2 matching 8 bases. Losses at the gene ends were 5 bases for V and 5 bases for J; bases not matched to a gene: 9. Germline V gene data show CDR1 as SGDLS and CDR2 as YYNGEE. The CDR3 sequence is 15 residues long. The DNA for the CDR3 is TGTGCCAGCAGTGCAGATAGCGGGATAAACAATGAGCAGTTCTTC. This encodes CASSADSGINNEQFF. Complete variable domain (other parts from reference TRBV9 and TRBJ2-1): DSGVTQTPKHLITATGQRVTLRCSPRSGDLSVYWYQQSLDQGLQFLIQYYNGEERAKGNILERFSAQQFPDLHSELNLSSLELGDSALYFCASSADSGINNEQFFGPGTRLTVL.

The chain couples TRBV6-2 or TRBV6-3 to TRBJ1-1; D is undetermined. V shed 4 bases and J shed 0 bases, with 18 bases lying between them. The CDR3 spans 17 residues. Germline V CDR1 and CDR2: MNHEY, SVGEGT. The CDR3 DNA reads TGTGCCAGCAGTTTGGTTGTAGGCGTAGCCATGAACACTGAAGCTTTCTTT. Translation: CASSLVVGVAMNTEAFF.

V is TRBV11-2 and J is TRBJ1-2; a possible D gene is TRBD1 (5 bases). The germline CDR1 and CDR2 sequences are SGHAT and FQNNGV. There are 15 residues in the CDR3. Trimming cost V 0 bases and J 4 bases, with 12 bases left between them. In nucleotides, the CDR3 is TGTGCCAGCAGCTTAGATCTAAGGGGTCCCTATGGCTACACCTTC. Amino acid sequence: CASSLDLRGPYGYTF.

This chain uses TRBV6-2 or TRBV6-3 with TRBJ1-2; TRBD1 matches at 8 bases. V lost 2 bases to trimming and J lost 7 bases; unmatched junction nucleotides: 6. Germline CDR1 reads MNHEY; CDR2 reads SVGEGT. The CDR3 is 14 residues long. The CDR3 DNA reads TGTGCCAGCAGTTACGTCGGACAGGGTCTTGGCTACACCTTC. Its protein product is CASSYVGQGLGYTF.

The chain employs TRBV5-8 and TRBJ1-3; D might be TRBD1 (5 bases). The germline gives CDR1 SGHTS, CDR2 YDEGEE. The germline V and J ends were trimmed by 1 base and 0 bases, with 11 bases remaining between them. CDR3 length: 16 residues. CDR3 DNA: TGTGCCAGCAGCTTGTTGAAGGGGTTCTCTGGAAACACCATATATTTT. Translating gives CASSLLKGFSGNTIYF.

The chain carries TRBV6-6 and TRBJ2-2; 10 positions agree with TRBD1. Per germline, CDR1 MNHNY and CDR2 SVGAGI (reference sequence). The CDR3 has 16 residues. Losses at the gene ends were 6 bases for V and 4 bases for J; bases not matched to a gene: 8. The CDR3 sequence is CASRFRDRGLTGELFF. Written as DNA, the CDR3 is TGTGCCAGCAGATTCCGGGACAGGGGTCTCACCGGGGAGCTGTTTTTT.

CDR3 DNA sequence: TGTGCCACCAGTGCAGTACACGGGAGAGTTAGGTTGCAGGGAGTTAACTATGGCTACACCTTC. Translating it yields CATSAVHGRVRLQGVNYGYTF. The genes are TRBV24-1 and TRBJ1-2, with D possibly TRBD1 on 5 matching bases. The CDR3 contains 21 residues. Germline CDR1 is KGHDR and CDR2 is SFDVKD. The ends were cut back, 5 bases at V and 1 base at J, with 31 bases in the middle.

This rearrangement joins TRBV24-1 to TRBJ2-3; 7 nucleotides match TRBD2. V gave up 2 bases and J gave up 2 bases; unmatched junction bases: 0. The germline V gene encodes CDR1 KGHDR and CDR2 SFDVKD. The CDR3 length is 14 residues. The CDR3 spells CATSDWDYTDTQYF. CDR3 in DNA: TGTGCCACCAGTGATTGGGACTACACAGATACGCAGTATTTT.